This T cell receptor (beta chain) was identified during a study of vaccination effects on CD4 cells after COVID-19. Cultured cells yielded isolated CD4+ T cells after 10 to 11 days. Participants each got two BNT162b2 or mRNA-1273 vaccine doses. Previously uninfected by SARS-CoV-2, the vaccine recipients also showed negative nucleocapsid antibodies. Of note for this clone: Its specificity is not known.

Clones were sequenced by immunoSEQ multiplex PCR, and TCRdb holds only the in-frame ones, with some missing. The sample has approximately 29,000 clones, 74% seen once. V shed 1 base and J 4 bases; nucleotides not matched to a gene: 6. Germline V lookup: CDR1 LGHNA, CDR2 YSLEER. CDR3 size: 17 residues. Sequences were derived from CD4+ T cells from PBMCs cultured without peptide, sampled after COVID-19 vaccination. This chain joins TRBV4-3 and TRBJ2-2; 10 bases are shared with TRBD2. The TCR was taken from a human donor who received a COVID-19 vaccine. The chain's CDR3 is CASSQVWSGGGTGELFF. The DNA of the CDR3 is TGCGCCAGCAGCCAAGTTTGGAGCGGGGGGGGCACCGGGGAGCTGTTTTTT.